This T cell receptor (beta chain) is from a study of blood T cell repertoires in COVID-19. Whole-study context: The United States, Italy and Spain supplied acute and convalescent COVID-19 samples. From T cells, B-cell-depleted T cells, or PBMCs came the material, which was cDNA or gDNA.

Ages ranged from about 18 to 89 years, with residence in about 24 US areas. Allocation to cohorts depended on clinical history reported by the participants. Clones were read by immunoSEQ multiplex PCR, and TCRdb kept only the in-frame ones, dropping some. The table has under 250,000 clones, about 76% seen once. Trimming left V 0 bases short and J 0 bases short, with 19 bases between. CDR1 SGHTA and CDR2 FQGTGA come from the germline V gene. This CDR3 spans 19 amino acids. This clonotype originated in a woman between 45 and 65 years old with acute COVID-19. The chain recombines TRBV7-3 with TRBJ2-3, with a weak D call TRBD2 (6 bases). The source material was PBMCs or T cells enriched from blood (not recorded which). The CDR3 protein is CASSLTARDLRSSTDTQYF. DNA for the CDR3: TGTGCCAGCAGCTTAACGGCCCGGGACTTGAGATCTAGCACAGATACGCAGTATTTT.